The entry below describes one T cell receptor beta chain. Its antigen remains unknown. V shed 5 bases, J shed 2 bases, and the junction held 12 bases outside the gene matches. The length of the CDR3 is 17 residues. The germline V gene encodes CDR1 LNHNV and CDR2 YYDKDF (reference sequence). The data belong to a study of cytomegalovirus exposure and HLA in healthy donors. PCR used 60 Vbeta primers and 13 Jbeta primers. Generated by immunoSEQ multiplex PCR, the TCRdb table keeps only in-frame clones and is missing some. The table records approximately 150,000 clones, nearly 90% of them present only once. Findings and caveats of the study: According to a later analysis, donors in an Asian-associated ancestry cluster reportedly had fewer N-insertions than the roughly 660-donor mean.

The sequence was collected from a woman aged 40 to 50 in good health and CMV-seronegative. The material sequenced was PBMCs. V usage is TRBV15 and J usage is TRBJ2-3; TRBD2 matches at 8 bases. Written as DNA, the CDR3 is TGTGCCACCAGCCGCTACACTAGCGGAGGAATCACAGATACGCAGTATTTT. This encodes CATSRYTSGGITDTQYF. The full variable domain, rest sourced from reference TRBV15 and TRBJ2-3, is DAMVIQNPRYQVTQFGKPVTLSCSQTLNHNVMYWYQQKSSQAPKLLFHYYDKDFNNEADTPDNFQSRRPNTSFCFLDIRSPGLGDTAMYLCATSRYTSGGITDTQYFGPGTRLTVL.